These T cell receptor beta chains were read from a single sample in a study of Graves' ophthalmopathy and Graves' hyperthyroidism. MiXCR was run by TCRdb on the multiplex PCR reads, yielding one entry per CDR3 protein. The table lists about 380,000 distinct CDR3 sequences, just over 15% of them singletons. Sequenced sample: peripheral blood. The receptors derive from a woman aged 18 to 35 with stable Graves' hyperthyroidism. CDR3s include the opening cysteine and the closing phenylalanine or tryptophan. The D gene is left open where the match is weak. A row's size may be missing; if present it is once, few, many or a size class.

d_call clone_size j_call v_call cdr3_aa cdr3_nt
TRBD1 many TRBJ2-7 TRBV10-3 CAISRQGKGHEQYF TGTGCCATCAGTCGACAGGGGAAAGGCCACGAGCAGTACTTC
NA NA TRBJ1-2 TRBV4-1 CASSRTLNYGYTF TGCGCCAGCAGCCGAACATTAAACTATGGCTACACCTTC
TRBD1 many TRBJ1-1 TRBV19 CASRDREDTEAFF TGTGCCAGTCGTGACAGGGAGGACACTGAAGCTTTCTTT
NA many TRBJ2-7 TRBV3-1 CASSQGGSGEQYF TGTGCCAGCAGCCAAGGGGGCTCGGGCGAGCAGTACTTC
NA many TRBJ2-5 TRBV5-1 CASSQDTVQETQYF TGCGCCAGCAGCCAGGACACCGTCCAAGAGACCCAGTACTTC
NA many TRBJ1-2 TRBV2 CATLGVRVGYTF TGTGCCACGTTGGGAGTTCGGGTTGGCTACACCTTC
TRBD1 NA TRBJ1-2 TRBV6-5 CASSLEPGGIDGYTF TGTGCCAGCAGTTTAGAGCCAGGGGGCATTGATGGCTACACCTTC
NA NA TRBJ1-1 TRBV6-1 CASSPLQTSNTEAFF TGTGCCAGCAGTCCACTACAAACTTCGAACACTGAAGCTTTCTTT
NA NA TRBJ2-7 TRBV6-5 CASSYFVRGATAYEQYF TGTGCCAGCAGTTATTTCGTCCGGGGGGCTACAGCCTACGAGCAGTACTTC
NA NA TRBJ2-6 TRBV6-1 CASRWAVSGANVLTF TGTGCCAGCAGGTGGGCTGTCTCTGGGGCCAACGTCCTGACTTTC
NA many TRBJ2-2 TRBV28 CASRGQNGELFF TGTGCCAGCAGAGGACAGAACGGGGAGCTGTTTTTT
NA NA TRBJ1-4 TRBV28 CASRVWGGDGNEKLFF TGTGCCAGCAGGGTCTGGGGAGGAGACGGTAATGAAAAACTGTTTTTT
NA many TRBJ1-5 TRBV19 CASSPMTGQPQHF TGTGCCAGTAGTCCTATGACCGGTCAGCCCCAGCATTTT
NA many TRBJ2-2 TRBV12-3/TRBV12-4 CASRGSTRHTGELFF TGTGCCAGCAGAGGGAGCACTAGGCACACCGGGGAGCTGTTTTTT
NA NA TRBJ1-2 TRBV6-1 CASSEGGTPYGYTF TGTGCCAGCAGTGAAGGGGGAACCCCGTATGGCTACACCTTC
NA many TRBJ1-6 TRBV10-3 CAIRRGSDSPLHF TGTGCCATCAGGAGGGGGTCGGATTCACCCCTCCACTTT
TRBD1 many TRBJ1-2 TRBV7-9 CASSLAGGLIGYTF TGTGCCAGCAGCTTGGCAGGGGGTCTTATCGGCTACACCTTC
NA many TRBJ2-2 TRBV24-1 CATKNSNTGELFF TGTGCCACCAAAAACTCGAACACCGGGGAGCTGTTTTTT
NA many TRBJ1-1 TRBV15 CATSPGGASDTEAFF TGTGCCACCAGCCCTGGGGGGGCGTCCGACACTGAAGCTTTCTTT
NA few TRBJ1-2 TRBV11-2 CASRGTRSRRNYGYTF TGTGCCAGCAGGGGGACTCGGTCACGGCGGAACTATGGCTACACCTTC
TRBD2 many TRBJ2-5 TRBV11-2 CASSPRPPPLAGPWETQYF TGTGCCAGCAGCCCTCGTCCCCCCCCTTTAGCGGGGCCCTGGGAGACCCAGTACTTC
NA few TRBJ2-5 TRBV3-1 CASSQDIGEARYF TGTGCCAGCAGCCAAGATATCGGAGAGGCCCGGTACTTC
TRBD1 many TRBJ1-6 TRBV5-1 CASSSEGQGYNSPLHF TGCGCCAGCAGCTCGGAGGGACAGGGTTATAATTCACCCCTCCACTTT
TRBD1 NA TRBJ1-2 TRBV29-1 CSVWEGALFGYTF TGCAGCGTTTGGGAGGGGGCGCTTTTTGGCTACACCTTC
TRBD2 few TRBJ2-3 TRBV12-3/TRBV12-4 CASSPTLAGGEDTQYF TGTGCCAGCAGTCCTACTCTAGCGGGGGGGGAAGATACGCAGTATTTT
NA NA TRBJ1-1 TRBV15 CATSTPGRGAEAFF TGTGCCACCAGCACGCCAGGGAGGGGGGCTGAAGCTTTCTTT
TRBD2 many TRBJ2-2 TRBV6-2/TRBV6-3 CASSYPAGGPRTGELFF TGTGCCAGCAGTTATCCAGCGGGGGGGCCGCGCACCGGGGAGCTGTTTTTT
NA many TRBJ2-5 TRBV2 CASSAGVAETQYF TGTGCCAGCAGCGCAGGGGTAGCAGAGACCCAGTACTTC
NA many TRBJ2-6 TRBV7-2 CASSRTEGGAGANVLTF TGTGCCAGCAGCCGAACCGAGGGGGGAGCTGGGGCCAACGTCCTGACTTTC
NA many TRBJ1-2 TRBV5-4 CASSLAGGVGYTF TGTGCCAGCAGCTTGGCGGGCGGGGTTGGCTACACCTTC
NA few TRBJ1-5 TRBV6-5 CASSSAAQAQHF TGTGCCAGCAGTTCCGCGGCCCAGGCCCAGCATTTT
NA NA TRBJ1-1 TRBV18 CASSPGTGRDTEAFF TGTGCCAGCTCACCAGGGACCGGACGGGACACTGAAGCTTTCTTT
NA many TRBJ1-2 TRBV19 CASSIARQGGYGYTF TGTGCCAGTAGTATAGCTCGACAAGGGGGCTATGGCTACACCTTC
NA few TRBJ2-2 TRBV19 CASSIDAGTGELFF TGTGCCAGTAGTATAGATGCAGGCACCGGGGAGCTGTTTTTT
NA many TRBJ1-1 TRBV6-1 CASSEPTATEAFF TGTGCCAGCAGTGAGCCGACCGCCACTGAAGCTTTCTTT
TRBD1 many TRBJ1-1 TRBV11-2 CASSKGQGHPAFF TGTGCCAGCAGCAAGGGACAGGGGCACCCGGCTTTCTTT
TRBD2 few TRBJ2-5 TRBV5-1 CASSPDLAGALQETQYF TGCGCCAGCAGCCCGGACCTAGCGGGGGCCCTCCAAGAGACCCAGTACTTC
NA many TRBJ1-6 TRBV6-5 CASRLTGRHNSPLHF TGTGCCAGCAGGCTCACAGGCCGTCATAATTCACCCCTCCACTTT
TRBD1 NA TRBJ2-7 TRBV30 CAWSYRTGVPYEQYF TGTGCCTGGAGTTACCGGACAGGGGTCCCCTACGAGCAGTACTTC
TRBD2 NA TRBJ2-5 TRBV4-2 CASSQARGGPSETQYF TGTGCCAGCAGCCAAGCCCGGGGGGGCCCTTCGGAGACCCAGTACTTC
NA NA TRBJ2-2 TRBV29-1 CSVEGGPGELFF TGCAGCGTTGAAGGAGGGCCCGGGGAGCTGTTTTTT
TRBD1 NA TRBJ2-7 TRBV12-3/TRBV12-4 CASSPTGTGGEQYF TGTGCCAGCAGTCCCACCGGGACAGGGGGCGAGCAGTACTTC
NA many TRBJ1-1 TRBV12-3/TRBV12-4 CASSLGRTEAFF TGTGCCAGCAGTTTAGGAAGGACCGAAGCTTTCTTT
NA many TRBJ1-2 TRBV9 CASTETRSGGYTF TGTGCCAGCACTGAGACCCGGTCAGGTGGCTACACCTTC
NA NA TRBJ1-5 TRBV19 CASSIVDRPSNQPQHF TGTGCCAGTAGTATAGTCGACAGACCTAGCAATCAGCCCCAGCATTTT
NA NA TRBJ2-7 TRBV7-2 CASSLVGRSFDEQYF TGTGCCAGCAGCTTAGTAGGCCGGAGCTTTGACGAGCAGTACTTC
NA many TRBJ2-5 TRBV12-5 CASVRQGAGEAQYF TGTGCTAGTGTTAGACAGGGAGCCGGGGAGGCCCAGTACTTC
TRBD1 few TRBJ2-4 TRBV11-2 CASSFLEGALAKNIQYF TGTGCCAGCAGCTTCCTAGAGGGGGCTCTAGCCAAAAACATTCAGTACTTC
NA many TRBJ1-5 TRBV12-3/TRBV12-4 CASRILNQPQHF TGTGCCAGCAGAATCTTAAATCAGCCCCAGCATTTT
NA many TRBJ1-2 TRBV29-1 CSVIKGDGYTF TGCAGCGTTATCAAGGGGGATGGCTACACCTTC
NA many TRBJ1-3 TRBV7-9 CASRLQGDTIYF TGTGCCAGCAGATTACAGGGAGACACCATATATTTT
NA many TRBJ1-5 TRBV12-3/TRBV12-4 CASRPRRDQPQHF TGTGCCAGCAGACCAAGACGGGATCAGCCCCAGCATTTT
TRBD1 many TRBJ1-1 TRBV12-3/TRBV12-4 CASRSGQGVGTEAFF TGTGCCAGCAGGTCGGGACAGGGGGTAGGAACTGAAGCTTTCTTT
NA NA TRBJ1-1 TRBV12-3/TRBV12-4 CASRAWGQNTEAFF TGTGCCAGCAGGGCGTGGGGGCAGAACACTGAAGCTTTCTTT
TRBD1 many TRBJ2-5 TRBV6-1 CASSGRQGHLETQYF TGTGCCAGCAGTGGCAGACAGGGCCATTTAGAGACCCAGTACTTC